The source of this TCR beta chain is a study of CD8+CD57+ T cells in acquired aplastic anemia. Study summary: Roughly 3 ug was the average amount of DNA from sorted CD4+ and CD8+ cells. General study results and limits: With respect to CD8+ Simpson's diversity, patients and controls did not differ significantly. A set of approximately 29 CD8+ CDR3 sequences was shared between patients and controls, and these sequences appeared highly expressed in patients.

The germline CDR1 and CDR2 sequences are LNHNV and YYDKDF (reference sequence). Trimming at V came to 2 bases and at J to 5 bases, leaving 6 bases not matched to a gene. The CDR3 is 16 residues long. Profiling that covered TCR beta VDJ and CDR3 relied on genomic DNA as its template. TCRdb recomputed calls from the reads with MiXCR, one row per CDR3 protein. Of 120,000 or so distinct CDR3 sequences listed, 50% to 60% are singletons. This clonotype was seen many times. Antigen unknown. All sequencing subjects had displayed CD8+CD57+ cell expansion on flow cytometry. Every patient presented with severe acquired aplastic anemia.

Specimen: sorted CD4+, CD8+, or CD8+CD57+ T cells (not recorded which) from PBMCs. The V and J genes are TRBV15 and TRBJ2-3; 11 nucleotides line up with TRBD2. This clonotype was obtained from a human donor with aplastic anemia. The CDR3 region has the DNA TGTGCCACCAGCAGACTTACTAGCGGGAGAGAAGATACGCAGTATTTT. Translated: CATSRLTSGREDTQYF.